The 27 T cell receptor beta chains below all came from one sample that was sequenced in a study of blood T cells in healthy people across ages. Primers used in a second PCR of roughly 6 to 11 cycles were a sample-barcoded 5' primer and a J-beta primer mix. MiXCR, applied by TCRdb to the 5' RACE reads, yields one record per CDR3 protein. The data contain around 850,000 distinct CDR3 sequences, 35% to 40% of them singletons. The sample comprised blood. All receptors come from a man younger than 35 in good health.

This clonotype has just a few counts. The chain has TRBV20-1 and TRBJ2-7; 10 bases fit TRBD1. With V trimmed by 0 bases and J by 4 bases, 6 bases remained unmatched. This CDR3 contains 15 residues. Germline V gives CDR1 DFQATT, CDR2 SNEGSKA (reference sequence). CDR3: CSARDAGTGEYEQYF. CDR3 DNA sequence: TGCAGTGCTAGAGATGCCGGGACAGGGGAGTACGAGCAGTACTTC.

The V gene is TRBV7-8, the J gene TRBJ1-1, with D possibly TRBD1 on 5 matching bases. The CDR3 has 12 amino acids. V lost 2 bases and J lost 11, with 12 bases in between. CDR1 is SGHVS and CDR2 is FQNEAQ in the germline V gene. CDR3 in DNA: TGTGCCAGCAGCTTATTGAGAGCAGGGGCTTTCTTT. It specifies CASSLLRAGAFF. Full variable domain (remainder filled in from reference TRBV7-8 and TRBJ1-1): GAGVSQSPRYKVAKRGQDVALRCDPISGHVSLFWYQQALGQGPEFLTYFQNEAQLDKSGLPSDRFFAERPEGSVSTLKIQRTQQEDSAVYLCASSLLRAGAFFGQGTRLTVV.

The rearrangement uses TRBV11-2 and TRBJ1-2; TRBD1 matches 7 bases. Trimming at V came to 5 bases and at J to 5 bases, leaving 8 bases not matched to a gene. CDR1 is SGHAT, CDR2 FQNNGV, per germline. This CDR3 spans 14 amino acids. The DNA for the CDR3 is TGTGCCAGCAGCCAGAGGGACAGACGTTATGGCTACACCTTC. Amino acid sequence: CASSQRDRRYGYTF.

V is TRBV5-5 and J is TRBJ2-7; D ambiguous. V lost 6 bases to trimming and J lost 7 bases, with 14 bases between them. CDR1 is SGHKS, CDR2 YYEKEE, per germline (reference sequence). CDR3 length equals 12 residues. CDR3 residues: CASNTWDNEQYF. The DNA of the CDR3 is TGTGCCAGCAACACGTGGGATAATGAGCAGTACTTC. The complete variable domain, with remaining parts taken from reference TRBV5-5 and TRBJ2-7, reads DAGVTQSPTHLIKTRGQQVTLRCSPISGHKSVSWYQQVLGQGPQFIFQYYEKEERGRGNFPDRFSARQFPNYSSELNVNALLLGDSALYLCASNTWDNEQYFGPGTRLTVT.

The sample holds a few counts of this clonotype. V gene TRBV4-3 combines with J gene TRBJ2-1, with TRBD1 identical over 7 bases. V trimming: 2 bases; J trimming: 1 base; junction bases outside the gene matches: 8. Germline CDR1 reads LGHNA; CDR2 reads YSLEER. The CDR3 runs 17 residues. Here the CDR3 DNA reads TGCGCCAGCAGCCAACAAGCCCTGACAGGGTCCTACAATGAGCAGTTCTTC. It codes for CASSQQALTGSYNEQFF.

The V and J genes are TRBV10-3 and TRBJ1-4, with 7 nucleotides matching TRBD1. The CDR3 sequence is 15 residues long. The germline CDR1 and CDR2 sequences are ENHRY and SYGVKD. Trimming removed 3 bases from V and 7 bases from J; junction bases left unmatched: 8. The CDR3 is CAISEGQVASEKLFF. CDR3 in DNA: TGTGCCATCAGTGAAGGACAGGTGGCGAGTGAAAAACTGTTTTTT.

The gene calls are TRBV7-8 and TRBJ2-3, with D possibly being TRBD1 (5 bases). This CDR3 spans 18 amino acids. Looked up from germline, CDR1 is SGHVS and CDR2 is FQNEAQ. V was clipped by 3 bases and J by 0 bases, with 19 bases between them. In nucleotides, the CDR3 is TGTGCCAGCAGCTTGGGGCCCCCGGGCGCCCTGAGCACAGATACGCAGTATTTT. This translates into CASSLGPPGALSTDTQYF.

This clonotype was seen many times. The CDR3 DNA sequence: TGTGCCAGCAGGTCGGGAGGGGGGGCAGATACGCAGTATTTT. It yields the protein CASRSGGGADTQYF. The V and J genes are TRBV2 and TRBJ2-3; 8 bases line up with TRBD2. J gave up 4 bases and V 6 bases, and 6 bases lay outside the gene matches. Germline V lookup: CDR1 SNHLY, CDR2 FYNNEI. This CDR3 has 14 amino acids.

This sequence joins TRBV7-3 and TRBJ2-1; a weak D match, TRBD2 (5 bases). The CDR3 is 15 amino acids. The V end lost 5 bases, the J end lost 1 base, and 12 bases lay between the germline ends. Germline CDR1 reads SGHTA; CDR2 reads FQGTGA. CDR3 DNA sequence: TGTGCCAGCAGCCTCACTAGGATGTCCTACAATGAGCAGTTCTTC. Residues: CASSLTRMSYNEQFF. Based on the CDR3 plus reference TRBV7-3 and TRBJ2-1, the full variable domain is GAGVSQTPSNKVTEKGKYVELRCDPISGHTALYWYRQSLGQGPEFLIYFQGTGAADDSGLPNDRFFAVRPEGSVSTLKIQRTERGDSAVYLCASSLTRMSYNEQFFGPGTRLTVL.

This clonotype has only a few counts. This chain joins TRBV11-1 and TRBJ2-7; D perhaps matches TRBD2 (6 bases). The CDR3 loop spans 16 amino acids. V was shortened by 2 bases and J by 3 bases, with 17 bases between the two germline ends. CDR1 is SGHAT, CDR2 FQDESV, per germline (reference sequence). The CDR3 spells CASSLTGTGGYYEQYF. The CDR3 DNA reads TGTGCCAGCAGCTTAACTGGGACTGGCGGCTACTACGAGCAGTACTTC.

In its sample, this clonotype was seen a few times. The V call is TRBV12-3 or TRBV12-4, the J call TRBJ2-3; D is ambiguous. V was cut by 3 bases and J by 7 bases, with 14 bases left in between. The CDR3 extends over 14 amino acids. This CDR3 reads CASSFRTDRNTQYF. The DNA of the CDR3 is TGTGCCAGCAGTTTTCGGACCGATCGTAATACGCAGTATTTT.

The chain recombines TRBV7-2 with TRBJ1-2; TRBD1 aligns across 7 bases. Unmatched junction bases numbered 8, after V lost 5 bases and J lost 5 bases. CDR1 and CDR2 (germline): SGHTA, FQGNSA. This CDR3 comprises 14 residues. The CDR3 sequence: CASSIRDRVYGYTF. The DNA for the CDR3 is TGTGCCAGCAGCATTAGAGACAGGGTTTATGGCTACACCTTC. Full variable domain (outside the CDR3, taken from reference TRBV7-2 and TRBJ1-2): GAGVSQSPSNKVTEKGKDVELRCDPISGHTALYWYRQSLGQGLEFLIYFQGNSAPDKSGLPSDRFSAERTGGSVSTLTIQRTQQEDSAVYLCASSIRDRVYGYTFGSGTRLTVV.

This sequence joins TRBV7-2 and TRBJ2-3; no clear D. The CDR3 is made up of 12 amino acids. The V and J ends lost 7 bases and 2 bases respectively, with 7 bases between them. In germline, CDR1 is SGHTA, CDR2 FQGNSA. This chain's CDR3 is CASTPLTDTQYF. DNA for the CDR3: TGTGCCAGCACCCCCCTCACAGATACGCAGTATTTT.

The chain employs TRBV11-3 and TRBJ2-5, with a tentative D call TRBD2 (5 bases). Between the trimmed V and J ends, which lost 5 bases and 11 bases, there was a span of 24 bases. The germline V gene has CDR1 SGHNT and CDR2 YENEEA. The CDR3 sequence is 15 residues long. CDR3 coding DNA: TGTGCCAGCAGCCTGGGGAGCGGAGCACACAATGAGCAGTACTTC. This gives the protein CASSLGSGAHNEQYF.

V usage is TRBV28 and J usage is TRBJ2-1; TRBD2 matches at 13 bases. After removal of 6 bases from V and 13 bases from J, the junction contained 15 bases not matched to a gene. This CDR3 spans 16 amino acids. The germline V gene has CDR1 MDHEN and CDR2 SYDVKM. CDR3 DNA sequence: TGTGCCAGCAGCTGGACTAGCGGGGGATTCGGAGAGACCCAGTTCTTC. Amino acid sequence: CASSWTSGGFGETQFF.

The chain carries TRBV29-1 and TRBJ2-2; D remains unclear. Trimming removed 3 bases at V and 1 base at J, with 12 bases between. The CDR3 extends over 15 amino acids. Germline-derived CDR1 and CDR2 are SQVTM and ANQGSEA. The CDR3 spells CSVEDHAENTGELFF. The CDR3 DNA sequence: TGCAGCGTTGAGGACCATGCAGAGAACACCGGGGAGCTGTTTTTT.

This clonotype is a singleton in its sample. This clone may be a read error of a much larger clone one base away. The rearrangement uses TRBV10-3 and TRBJ2-5; 8 nucleotides match TRBD1. This CDR3 has 15 residues. V lost 6 bases and J lost 11; bases outside the gene matches: 17. CDR1 is ENHRY and CDR2 is SYGVKD in the germline V gene. CDR3 coding DNA: TGTGCCATCAGGACAGGGGTAGGTGACTACAATGAGCAGTACTTC. Protein sequence: CAIRTGVGDYNEQYF.

V and J are TRBV3-1 and TRBJ2-5; D may correspond to TRBD1 or TRBD2 (5 bases each). The CDR3 has 15 residues. The germline V gene has CDR1 LGHDT and CDR2 YNNKEL (reference sequence). Trimming removed 3 bases from V and 5 bases from J, with 16 bases in between. The CDR3 DNA sequence: TGTGCCAGCAGCCACACCGGGTCAGGGACGGAGACCCAGTACTTC. Protein product: CASSHTGSGTETQYF.

The chain recombines TRBV4-3 with TRBJ2-3; TRBD2 agrees at 9 bases. Germline V lookup: CDR1 LGHNA, CDR2 YSLEER. The CDR3 has 17 residues. V trimming: 1 base; J trimming: 2 bases; junction bases outside the gene matches: 7. CDR3 DNA: TGCGCCAGCAGCCAAGGGATTAAGCGGGGGGCCACAGATACGCAGTATTTT. As protein: CASSQGIKRGATDTQYF.

The rearrangement joins TRBV30 to TRBJ2-1; D unclear. CDR3 length: 13 residues. Per germline, CDR1 GTSNPN and CDR2 SVGIG (reference sequence). V lost 1 base to trimming and J lost 0 bases, with 4 bases between them. CDR3 sequence (DNA): TGTGCCTGGAGTGGAGCCTCCTACAATGAGCAGTTCTTC. Its protein is CAWSGASYNEQFF.

J is TRBJ2-7 and V is TRBV20-1; D is uncertain. Germline V gene data show CDR1 as DFQATT and CDR2 as SNEGSKA (reference sequence). The CDR3 totals 14 residues. V was cut by 2 bases and J by 0 bases, with 11 bases left in between. The CDR3: CSARQRSLSYEQYF. For the CDR3, the DNA is TGCAGTGCTAGACAGAGGAGTCTCTCCTACGAGCAGTACTTC.

The chain's CDR3 is CASTTQGANSPGANVLTF. The CDR3 DNA is TGTGCCAGCACTACACAGGGGGCGAATTCCCCCGGGGCCAACGTCCTGACTTTC. The J gene is TRBJ2-6, the V gene TRBV6-1; 9 bases match TRBD1. Germline trimming cut 7 bases from V and 4 bases from J; bases unmatched to any gene: 14. The CDR3 has 18 residues. The V gene's germline CDR1 is MNHNS and CDR2 SASEGT.

The chain carries TRBV2 and TRBJ1-2, with TRBD1 matching 8 bases. CDR1 SNHLY and CDR2 FYNNEI come from the germline V gene. This CDR3 is built from 14 residues. V was pared by 0 bases and J by 10 bases, with 7 bases of the junction left unmatched. The DNA of the CDR3 is TGTGCCAGCAGTGAAGCCCAGGGGGCGGATGACTACACCTTC. Protein sequence: CASSEAQGADDYTF. Looking up the rest from reference TRBV2 and TRBJ1-2 gives the full variable domain: EPEVTQTPSHQVTQMGQEVILRCVPISNHLYFYWYRQILGQKVEFLVSFYNNEISEKSEIFDDQFSVERPDGSNFTLKIRSTKLEDSAMYFCASSEAQGADDYTFGSGTRLTVV.

The chain joins TRBV20-1 to TRBJ1-2, with TRBD1 as a possible D gene (6 bases). The CDR3 is made up of 14 amino acids. Germline values: CDR1 DFQATT, CDR2 SNEGSKA (reference sequence). V dropped 6 bases and J dropped 7 bases, with 21 bases sitting between them. For the CDR3, the DNA is TGCAGTGCCCCATGGGGGGGCCCCGGGTCTGGCTACACCTTC. It encodes CSAPWGGPGSGYTF.

The chain couples TRBV12-3 or TRBV12-4 to TRBJ1-2; no clear D. V was shortened by 6 bases and J by 5 bases, with 19 bases between the two germline ends. The CDR3 sequence is 15 residues long. CDR3 region: CASRPREAGKYGYTF. As DNA, the CDR3 is TGTGCCAGCAGACCTCGGGAGGCGGGGAAGTATGGCTACACCTTC.

V is TRBV7-2 and J is TRBJ1-2; the D is unclear. The CDR3 runs to 14 residues. V lost 0 bases and J lost 8, with 13 bases in between. Germline lookup yields CDR1 SGHTA and CDR2 FQGNSA. CDR3 in amino acids: CASSLAQRAEGYTF. The DNA for the CDR3 is TGTGCCAGCAGCTTAGCGCAGCGGGCTGAAGGCTACACCTTC.

The rearrangement uses TRBV20-1 and TRBJ2-3; 7 bases align to TRBD2. With 0 bases clipped from V and 0 bases from J, the junction kept 3 bases outside the gene matches. CDR3 length: 15 amino acids. Germline V gene data show CDR1 as DFQATT and CDR2 as SNEGSKA (reference sequence). DNA of the CDR3: TGCAGTGCTAGAGAGCGGGGGAGGAGCACAGATACGCAGTATTTT. Residues: CSARERGRSTDTQYF.